Below are 26 T cell receptor beta chains sequenced from a single sample in a study of cytomegalovirus exposure and HLA in healthy donors. The PCR ran on 60 Vbeta and 13 Jbeta primers. Only in-frame clones appear in the TCRdb table, and some are missing; sequencing was by immunoSEQ multiplex PCR. The table shows about 120,000 clones, with under 90% occurring only once. Material: PBMCs. The receptors were gathered from a female donor in good health and CMV-seropositive.

The V call is TRBV11-2, the J call TRBJ1-6, with D hard to call. V lost 4 bases to trimming and J lost 14 bases, with 9 bases between them. Germline assignment: CDR1 SGHAT and CDR2 FQNNGV. The CDR3 sequence is 11 residues long. CDR3 amino acids: CASSSMRTLHF. The CDR3 nucleotides are TGTGCCAGCAGCTCCATGAGGACCCTCCACTTT.

The chain combines TRBV10-3 with TRBJ2-5; 7 bases line up with TRBD1. Looked up from germline, CDR1 is ENHRY and CDR2 is SYGVKD. The CDR3 has 14 amino acids. Trimming cost V 9 bases and J 1 base; bases outside gene matches: 8. CDR3 sequence reads: CAIGQAGVQETQYF. CDR3 nucleotides: TGTGCCATTGGACAGGCAGGTGTCCAAGAGACCCAGTACTTC.

The V and J genes are TRBV4-3 and TRBJ1-2; D perhaps matches TRBD1 (6 bases). Germline V gene sequence: CDR1 LGHNA, CDR2 YSLEER. This CDR3 has 15 amino acids. Trimming took 3 bases from V and 4 from J, leaving 15 bases between them. The CDR3 protein is CASSQDFGTLYGYTF. In nucleotides, the CDR3 is TGCGCCAGCAGCCAGGACTTCGGGACACTCTATGGCTACACCTTC.

V and J are TRBV6-5 and TRBJ1-2, with 7 bases aligning to TRBD1. The V segment lost 4 bases and the J segment 8 bases; nucleotides outside the gene matches: 13. The CDR3 is 15 amino acids. CDR1 is MNHEY, CDR2 SVGAGI, per germline. CDR3 loop: CASSFRTTGTIGYTF. In DNA form, the CDR3 reads TGTGCCAGCAGTTTCCGAACGACAGGGACGATCGGCTACACCTTC.

The chain employs TRBV30 and TRBJ2-3; tentatively, D is TRBD2 (6 bases). Trimming removed 7 bases at V and 1 base at J, with 15 bases between. CDR3 size: 14 residues. The germline gives CDR1 GTSNPN, CDR2 SVGIG (reference sequence). CDR3 DNA sequence: TGTGCCTCCGATCGGGACTCTCGCACAGATACGCAGTATTTT. Translated, it gives CASDRDSRTDTQYF.

The J gene is TRBJ1-6, the V gene TRBV30; 8 nucleotides align to TRBD1. The trim removed 7 bases at V and 7 bases at J, leaving 3 bases unmatched. The CDR3 is 12 residues long. Germline V gene sequence: CDR1 GTSNPN, CDR2 SVGIG (reference sequence). The CDR3 nucleotides read TGTGCCTCGGACAGGGAGAATTCACCCCTCCACTTT. Translation: CASDRENSPLHF.

J is TRBJ1-2 and V is TRBV19, with D tentatively TRBD1 (6 bases). CDR1 is LNHDA, CDR2 SQIVND, per germline (reference sequence). V was shortened by 3 bases and J by 7 bases, with 27 bases between the two germline ends. The CDR3 has 18 amino acids. CDR3 DNA sequence: TGTGCCAGTAGTATTCAGATAATGGGGACAACATTTGGTGGTGGCTACACCTTC. Protein sequence: CASSIQIMGTTFGGGYTF.

This rearrangement joins TRBV7-2 to TRBJ2-1; TRBD2 is a possible D gene (6 bases). Trimming took off 0 bases at V and 15 bases at J, with 15 bases between the two ends. The CDR3 is made up of 13 amino acids. CDR1 and CDR2 (germline): SGHTA, FQGNSA. The CDR3 DNA reads as TGTGCCAGCAGCTTAGCGGCCGGGACTCTAAGGTTCTTC. Translation gives CASSLAAGTLRFF. The complete variable domain, with remaining parts taken from reference TRBV7-2 and TRBJ2-1, reads GAGVSQSPSNKVTEKGKDVELRCDPISGHTALYWYRQSLGQGLEFLIYFQGNSAPDKSGLPSDRFSAERTGGSVSTLTIQRTQQEDSAVYLCASSLAAGTLRFFGPGTRLTVL.

This clone was seen a handful of times. The chain has TRBV5-1 and TRBJ2-3; a possible D gene is TRBD1 (6 bases). The V gene lost 4 bases and the J gene lost 2 bases, with 11 bases spanning the gap. Looked up from germline, CDR1 is SGHRS and CDR2 is YFSETQ. The CDR3 contains 14 residues. CDR3 sequence reads: CASSEGHYTDTQYF. CDR3 nucleotide sequence: TGCGCCAGCAGCGAGGGACACTACACAGATACGCAGTATTTT.

V is TRBV5-1 and J is TRBJ1-5; D is possibly TRBD1 (5 bases). The CDR3 contains 15 residues. The germline CDR1 and CDR2 sequences are SGHRS and YFSETQ. Trimming took 0 bases from V and 0 from J, leaving 7 bases between them. The CDR3 sequence: CASSLVGASNQPQHF. The CDR3 DNA reads TGCGCCAGCAGCTTGGTAGGGGCTAGCAATCAGCCCCAGCATTTT. The full variable domain, in which reference TRBV5-1 and TRBJ1-5 provide the parts outside the CDR3, is KAGVTQTPRYLIKTRGQQVTLSCSPISGHRSVSWYQQTPGQGLQFLFEYFSETQRNKGNFPGRFSGRQFSNSRSEMNVSTLELGDSALYLCASSLVGASNQPQHFGDGTRLSIL.

The genes are TRBV6-5 and TRBJ2-7; tentatively, D is TRBD2 (5 bases). The CDR3 length is 12 residues. Germline CDR1 is MNHEY and CDR2 is SVGAGI. Trimming left V 8 bases short and J 3 bases short, with 11 bases between. The CDR3 coding sequence is TGTGCCAGCCACGACGGGATCTACGAGCAGTACTTC. Translation gives CASHDGIYEQYF.

The chain uses TRBV5-1 and TRBJ1-1; D is unresolved. The V end lost 3 bases, the J end lost 3 bases, and 12 bases lay between the germline ends. Per germline, CDR1 SGHRS and CDR2 YFSETQ. The CDR3 totals 14 residues. CDR3 loop: CASSSGSRDTEAFF. DNA of the CDR3: TGCGCCAGCAGCTCAGGATCACGTGACACTGAAGCTTTCTTT.

The genes are TRBV2 and TRBJ2-5; possibly TRBD1 for D (6 bases). This CDR3 comprises 14 residues. The germline V gene has CDR1 SNHLY and CDR2 FYNNEI. Trimming removed 7 bases at V and 5 bases at J, with 17 bases between. DNA for the CDR3: TGTGCCAGCAACCTACAGGGAGTAGGGGAGACCCAGTACTTC. Amino acid sequence: CASNLQGVGETQYF.

The chain employs TRBV2 and TRBJ2-1, with 9 bases aligning to TRBD1. The junction had 18 bases not matched to a gene; V was cut back by 8 bases and J by 7 bases. CDR1 and CDR2 (germline): SNHLY, FYNNEI. The CDR3 loop spans 17 amino acids. The CDR3: CASVGTGLSRASNEQFF. CDR3 nucleotides: TGTGCCAGCGTCGGGACAGGGTTGTCTCGGGCATCGAATGAGCAGTTCTTC.

The rearrangement uses TRBV20-1 and TRBJ2-5; D unclear. Germline values: CDR1 DFQATT, CDR2 SNEGSKA (reference sequence). Trimming took off 1 base at V and 7 bases at J, with 7 bases between the two ends. This CDR3 contains 11 residues. CDR3 sequence: CSARGFGTQYF. The CDR3 DNA reads as TGCAGTGCTAGAGGATTCGGGACCCAGTACTTC.

This clone was recorded once. V gene TRBV19 combines with J gene TRBJ1-5, with 8 nucleotides matching TRBD1. V lost 6 bases to trimming and J lost 7 bases; unmatched junction nucleotides: 2. Germline loops: CDR1 LNHDA, CDR2 SQIVND (reference sequence). The CDR3 has 12 amino acids. The CDR3 DNA reads as TGTGCCAGTAGCCGACAGGGGCAGCCCCAGCATTTT. Translated, it gives CASSRQGQPQHF.

The chain carries TRBV27 and TRBJ1-3; D gene uncertain. This CDR3 region has 14 residues. V was clipped by 6 bases and J by 0 bases, with 9 bases between them. Germline lookup yields CDR1 MNHEY and CDR2 SMNVEV (reference sequence). CDR3: CASRSWSSGNTIYF. The CDR3 DNA is TGTGCCAGCAGGAGTTGGAGCTCTGGAAACACCATATATTTT.

This clone was picked up a small number of times. This chain uses TRBV7-9 with TRBJ2-4, with 10 bases lining up with TRBD1. The germline gives CDR1 SEHNR, CDR2 FQNEAQ (reference sequence). This CDR3 spans 19 amino acids. V lost 7 bases to trimming and J lost 4 bases; unmatched junction nucleotides: 19. The CDR3 sequence: CASTSLGQGTTVGKNIQYF. The CDR3 DNA is TGTGCCAGCACCTCCTTGGGACAGGGGACCACGGTGGGGAAAAACATTCAGTACTTC.

V is TRBV12-1 and J is TRBJ1-4; TRBD1 is taken as the D call from the table, unchecked against the DNA. TRBV12-1 has pseudogene status. CDR3 length equals 15 residues. CDR3 sequence (DNA): TGTGCCAGCAGCTTTGGCGACAGGGCTAATGAAAAACTGTTTTTT. Its translation: CASSFGDRANEKLFF.

To note about this clone: The sample has other DNA sequences that encode this CDR3 too. This sequence joins TRBV7-2 and TRBJ1-5; TRBD1 might be the D (6 bases). Germline V gene data show CDR1 as SGHTA and CDR2 as FQGNSA. The CDR3 consists of 13 residues. The V gene lost 5 bases and the J gene lost 7 bases, with 12 bases spanning the gap. As DNA, the CDR3 is TGTGCCAGCAGCCTTCAGGGGAACCAGCCCCAGCATTTT. Residues: CASSLQGNQPQHF.

The chain couples TRBV27 to TRBJ2-1; D gene unclear. With 9 bases removed from V and 5 bases from J, the gap between germline ends came to 23 bases. The CDR3 loop spans 16 amino acids. Germline assignment: CDR1 MNHEY and CDR2 SMNVEV (reference sequence). In nucleotides, the CDR3 is TGTGCCAGTTCAGTGGCGGAGCCTCATTTAAACAATGAGCAGTTCTTC. Its translation: CASSVAEPHLNNEQFF.

The chain joins TRBV19 to TRBJ2-5; D possibly corresponds to TRBD2 (6 bases). The CDR3 loop spans 14 amino acids. V was clipped by 4 bases and J by 5 bases, with 14 bases between them. CDR1 is LNHDA, CDR2 SQIVND, per germline (reference sequence). Here the CDR3 DNA reads TGTGCCAGTAGTAACGATGGAGGGAGGGAGACCCAGTACTTC. Protein: CASSNDGGRETQYF.

The chain combines TRBV7-2 with TRBJ2-1, with D perhaps matching TRBD2 (5 bases). Germline values: CDR1 SGHTA, CDR2 FQGNSA. V was shortened by 5 bases and J by 12 bases, with 14 bases between the two germline ends. The CDR3 spans 12 residues. DNA for the CDR3: TGTGCCAGCAGCGTAGTCGAGGGCCGGCAGTTCTTC. The encoded protein is CASSVVEGRQFF.

Only a few counts were recorded for this clone. The J gene is TRBJ2-1, the V gene TRBV19, with D unresolved. This CDR3 is 14 amino acids long. CDR1 LNHDA and CDR2 SQIVND come from the germline V gene (reference sequence). Trimming shortened V by 6 bases and J by 8 bases, and 17 bases separated the two germline ends. In DNA, the CDR3 is TGTGCCAGTAGCCGCCGGTTTGTCTCCGATGAGCAGTTCTTC. Translation: CASSRRFVSDEQFF.

This clone has a single count. The chain uses TRBV25-1 and TRBJ1-1, with D possibly being TRBD1 (5 bases). In germline, CDR1 is MGHDK, CDR2 SYGVNS. V gave up 7 bases and J gave up 5 bases, with 14 bases separating them. CDR3 length: 13 residues. The CDR3 region has the DNA TGTGCCAGCACCTTAACCAGGGAAACTGAAGCTTTCTTT. Its protein product is CASTLTRETEAFF.

Details on this clone: The junction differs from germline at one of its ends, possibly a read error. The chain uses TRBV15 and TRBJ2-7, with D tentatively TRBD1 (6 bases). This CDR3 comprises 13 residues. Germline loops: CDR1 LNHNV, CDR2 YYDKDF (reference sequence). The CDR3 sequence is CAASKRGNYEQYF. The CDR3 bases are TGTGCCGCCAGCAAGAGGGGGAACTACGAGCAGTACTTC.